These T cell receptor beta chains were read from a single sample in a study of blood T cells in healthy people across ages. TCRdb recomputed calls from the 5' RACE reads with MiXCR, one row per CDR3 protein. Of roughly 720,000 distinct CDR3 sequences listed, roughly 53% are singletons. The source material was blood. The receptors derive from a man older than 75 in good health. CDR3s include the opening cysteine and the closing phenylalanine or tryptophan. Fields, in order: CDR3 DNA, CDR3 protein, D gene, V gene, clone size, J gene. A D gene is named only where the DNA matches it firmly. Clone size appears in some rows only: once, few, many, or a class for an expanded clone.

CDR3 DNA: TGTGCCAGCAGTCGGACTATTTTCCCTGAGCAGTTCTTC
CDR3 protein: CASSRTIFPEQFF
D gene: -
V gene: TRBV14
clone size: -
J gene: TRBJ2-1

CDR3 DNA: TGTGCCAGCAGTCCGAGCGGGAGTTATACGCAGTATTTT
CDR3 protein: CASSPSGSYTQYF
D gene: TRBD2
V gene: TRBV27
clone size: -
J gene: TRBJ2-3

CDR3 DNA: TGTGCCGGCGGCCAGGCGGGGCCCCACAATGAGCAGTTCTTC
CDR3 protein: CAGGQAGPHNEQFF
D gene: -
V gene: TRBV7-6
clone size: -
J gene: TRBJ2-1

CDR3 DNA: TGTGCCGGCAGTTATAGGGGGGGGACTACGAATGAGCAGTTCTTC
CDR3 protein: CAGSYRGGTTNEQFF
D gene: -
V gene: TRBV6-2/TRBV6-3
clone size: -
J gene: TRBJ2-1

CDR3 DNA: TGTGCCAGCAGCCAGGGGGCGGGAATCTACGAGCAGTACTTC
CDR3 protein: CASSQGAGIYEQYF
D gene: TRBD1
V gene: TRBV27
clone size: -
J gene: TRBJ2-7

CDR3 DNA: TGTGCCAGCAGTCACTCGGGACTGCCGAACTACGAGCAGTACTTC
CDR3 protein: CASSHSGLPNYEQYF
D gene: -
V gene: TRBV27
clone size: -
J gene: TRBJ2-7

CDR3 DNA: TGCGCCAGCAGCCCTAGCGGGAGGGGTTCCTACAATGAGCAGTACTTC
CDR3 protein: CASSPSGRGSYNEQYF
D gene: TRBD2
V gene: TRBV5-1
clone size: few
J gene: TRBJ2-7

CDR3 DNA: TGCAGTGCTACCGACCGGACTTTC
CDR3 protein: CSATDRTF
D gene: -
V gene: TRBV20-1
clone size: -
J gene: TRBJ2-6

CDR3 DNA: TGCAGCGCCGCTAAGACTAGCGGGAGCTACAATGAGCAGTTCTTC
CDR3 protein: CSAAKTSGSYNEQFF
D gene: TRBD2
V gene: TRBV29-1
clone size: few
J gene: TRBJ2-1

CDR3 DNA: TGTGCCAGCTCTCCCCAGGGGAGGTCCTACGAGCAGTACTTC
CDR3 protein: CASSPQGRSYEQYF
D gene: -
V gene: TRBV18
clone size: -
J gene: TRBJ2-7

CDR3 DNA: TGTGCCAGCAACCCGGGGGCACCGCGACAGGAAGCTTTCTTT
CDR3 protein: CASNPGAPRQEAFF
D gene: -
V gene: TRBV2
clone size: -
J gene: TRBJ1-1

CDR3 DNA: TGTGCCACCAGCAGGAGGGTAGGGACAGGGGGCTCCGAGCAGTACTTC
CDR3 protein: CATSRRVGTGGSEQYF
D gene: TRBD1
V gene: TRBV15
clone size: -
J gene: TRBJ2-7

CDR3 DNA: TGCGCCAGCAGCCTGACTAGCGGGAACGTCCGGGAGACCCAGTACTTC
CDR3 protein: CASSLTSGNVRETQYF
D gene: TRBD2
V gene: TRBV5-1
clone size: many
J gene: TRBJ2-5

CDR3 DNA: TGTGCCAGCAGTCAAGACGGGGGACCCTATGGCTACACCTTC
CDR3 protein: CASSQDGGPYGYTF
D gene: -
V gene: TRBV2
clone size: -
J gene: TRBJ1-2

CDR3 DNA: TGTGCCAGCATTAATCGGGGGCCCGGATATCGCTCGAAGCAGTACTTC
CDR3 protein: CASINRGPGYRSKQYF
D gene: -
V gene: TRBV2
clone size: -
J gene: TRBJ2-5

CDR3 DNA: TGTGCCAGCAGCCCGCAGCCTAGCGGGGGCTACGAGCAGTACTTC
CDR3 protein: CASSPQPSGGYEQYF
D gene: TRBD2
V gene: TRBV3-1
clone size: -
J gene: TRBJ2-7

CDR3 DNA: TGTGCCAGCAGCGCATCGACAGGAGAAAAACTGTTTTTT
CDR3 protein: CASSASTGEKLFF
D gene: -
V gene: TRBV7-3
clone size: -
J gene: TRBJ1-4

CDR3 DNA: TGCAGTGCTAGAGAGGCAGGCTTGGGTGAGCAGTTCTTC
CDR3 protein: CSAREAGLGEQFF
D gene: -
V gene: TRBV20-1
clone size: -
J gene: TRBJ2-1

CDR3 DNA: TGTGCCAGCAGCCAAGATTGGGCTAGCGTTGAGCAGTACTTC
CDR3 protein: CASSQDWASVEQYF
D gene: -
V gene: TRBV3-1
clone size: many
J gene: TRBJ2-5

CDR3 DNA: TGTGCCAGTCGGAAGCCAGGAGAGACCCAGTACTTC
CDR3 protein: CASRKPGETQYF
D gene: -
V gene: TRBV3-1
clone size: once
J gene: TRBJ2-5

CDR3 DNA: TGTGCCAGCAGCTTATTCGGTAGCGGGAAAAATGAGCAGTTCTTC
CDR3 protein: CASSLFGSGKNEQFF
D gene: TRBD2
V gene: TRBV7-6
clone size: -
J gene: TRBJ2-1

CDR3 DNA: TGTGCCAGCAGTTTAACGGATACGCAGTATTTT
CDR3 protein: CASSLTDTQYF
D gene: -
V gene: TRBV7-2
clone size: many
J gene: TRBJ2-3

CDR3 DNA: TGTGCCAGCAGAGGGGCGACAGGGGGCCTTGTGGGCTACACCTTC
CDR3 protein: CASRGATGGLVGYTF
D gene: TRBD1
V gene: TRBV6-5
clone size: few
J gene: TRBJ1-2

CDR3 DNA: TGTGCCATCAGTATTGAATTGGGGAACACTGAAGCTTTCTTT
CDR3 protein: CAISIELGNTEAFF
D gene: -
V gene: TRBV10-3
clone size: once
J gene: TRBJ1-1

CDR3 DNA: TGCGCCAGCAGCTTCTTCGCGGGGGCAACTAATGAAAAACTGTTTTTT
CDR3 protein: CASSFFAGATNEKLFF
D gene: -
V gene: TRBV5-1
clone size: -
J gene: TRBJ1-4

CDR3 DNA: TGTGCCATCAGCGGACAGAGCAGGACGGATTCAACCTACGAGCAGTTCTTC
CDR3 protein: CAISGQSRTDSTYEQFF
D gene: -
V gene: TRBV10-3
clone size: -
J gene: TRBJ2-1

CDR3 DNA: TGTGCCAGCCAGGGAAGCACAGATACGCAGTATTTT
CDR3 protein: CASQGSTDTQYF
D gene: -
V gene: TRBV18
clone size: once
J gene: TRBJ2-3

CDR3 DNA: TGCAGTGCTAGGAACGGTGGCTACACCTTC
CDR3 protein: CSARNGGYTF
D gene: -
V gene: TRBV20-1
clone size: -
J gene: TRBJ1-2

CDR3 DNA: TGTGCCAGCAGCCTGGTCTGGAGTGAGCAGTTCTTC
CDR3 protein: CASSLVWSEQFF
D gene: -
V gene: TRBV7-6
clone size: -
J gene: TRBJ2-1

CDR3 DNA: TGTGCCAGCAGCGTAGGAGGACATGGGGCAGCTAACTATGGCTACACCTTC
CDR3 protein: CASSVGGHGAANYGYTF
D gene: -
V gene: TRBV9
clone size: -
J gene: TRBJ1-2

CDR3 DNA: TGTGCCAGCACAGGGGAGGCCTACGAGCAGTACTTC
CDR3 protein: CASTGEAYEQYF
D gene: -
V gene: TRBV6-6
clone size: -
J gene: TRBJ2-7

CDR3 DNA: TGTGCCAGCAGCTTACGGGGGGGATCGGATACGCAGTATTTT
CDR3 protein: CASSLRGGSDTQYF
D gene: TRBD2
V gene: TRBV7-2
clone size: once
J gene: TRBJ2-3

CDR3 DNA: TGTGCCAGCAGCTTAAGGGGACACAGCACAGATACGCAGTATTTT
CDR3 protein: CASSLRGHSTDTQYF
D gene: -
V gene: TRBV7-3
clone size: -
J gene: TRBJ2-3

CDR3 DNA: TGTGCCAGCACCTATCGCAACACTGAAGCTTTCTTT
CDR3 protein: CASTYRNTEAFF
D gene: -
V gene: TRBV6-1
clone size: -
J gene: TRBJ1-1

CDR3 DNA: TGCAGCGTTGATAGCGGGGGCTCCTCCTACAATGAGCAGTTCTTC
CDR3 protein: CSVDSGGSSYNEQFF
D gene: TRBD2
V gene: TRBV29-1
clone size: -
J gene: TRBJ2-1

CDR3 DNA: TGTGCCATCAGTGAGTCGCAGGCCCGGGGTGTAGGCTATGGCTACACCTTC
CDR3 protein: CAISESQARGVGYGYTF
D gene: -
V gene: TRBV10-3
clone size: -
J gene: TRBJ1-2

CDR3 DNA: TGTGCCAGCAGTTGGGCAACGGGGCCTCTCTATGGCTACACCTTC
CDR3 protein: CASSWATGPLYGYTF
D gene: -
V gene: TRBV12-3/TRBV12-4
clone size: -
J gene: TRBJ1-2

CDR3 DNA: TGTGCCAGTAGTTTTGGCCCGGAAAAACTGTTTTTT
CDR3 protein: CASSFGPEKLFF
D gene: -
V gene: TRBV19
clone size: -
J gene: TRBJ1-4

CDR3 DNA: TGTGCCACCAGCGACCGACAGGGGGGAAAGGTGCAGTTCTTC
CDR3 protein: CATSDRQGGKVQFF
D gene: TRBD1
V gene: TRBV15
clone size: -
J gene: TRBJ2-1

CDR3 DNA: TGTGCCAGCAGCCCGACAGGCCATCCTCCCGGCTACACCTTC
CDR3 protein: CASSPTGHPPGYTF
D gene: -
V gene: TRBV6-2/TRBV6-3
clone size: once
J gene: TRBJ1-2

CDR3 DNA: TGTGCCAGCAGCCAAGACTGGGACAGCCGCAACTCTAATGAAAAACTGTTTTTT
CDR3 protein: CASSQDWDSRNSNEKLFF
D gene: TRBD1
V gene: TRBV4-2
clone size: -
J gene: TRBJ1-4

CDR3 DNA: TGCAGCGCCCTCGGGGACAGGGGGCACGAGCAGTACTTC
CDR3 protein: CSALGDRGHEQYF
D gene: TRBD1
V gene: TRBV29-1
clone size: few
J gene: TRBJ2-7

CDR3 DNA: TGTGCCAGCAGCGAGGCGGCAGGGATAAGCTCCTACGAGCAGTACTTC
CDR3 protein: CASSEAAGISSYEQYF
D gene: -
V gene: TRBV27
clone size: -
J gene: TRBJ2-7

CDR3 DNA: TGTGCCAGCAGTTTAGAAGGGCGGAAGCATATCTACACCTTC
CDR3 protein: CASSLEGRKHIYTF
D gene: -
V gene: TRBV28
clone size: many
J gene: TRBJ1-2